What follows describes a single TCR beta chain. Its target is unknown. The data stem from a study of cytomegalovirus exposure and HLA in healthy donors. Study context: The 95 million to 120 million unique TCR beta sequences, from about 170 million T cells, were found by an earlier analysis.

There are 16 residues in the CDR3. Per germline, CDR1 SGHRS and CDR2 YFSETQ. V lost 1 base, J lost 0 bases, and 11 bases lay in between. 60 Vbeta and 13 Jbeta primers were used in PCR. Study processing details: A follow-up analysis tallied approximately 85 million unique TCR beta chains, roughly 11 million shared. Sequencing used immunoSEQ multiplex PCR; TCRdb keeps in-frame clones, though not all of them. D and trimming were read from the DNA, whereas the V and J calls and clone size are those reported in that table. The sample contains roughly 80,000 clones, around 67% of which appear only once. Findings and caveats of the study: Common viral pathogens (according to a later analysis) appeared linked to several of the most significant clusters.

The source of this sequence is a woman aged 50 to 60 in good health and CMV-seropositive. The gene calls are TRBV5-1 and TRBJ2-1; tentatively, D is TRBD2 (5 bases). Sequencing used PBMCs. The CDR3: CASSLNPGSSYNEQFF. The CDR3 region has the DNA TGCGCCAGCAGCTTGAATCCGGGGAGCTCCTACAATGAGCAGTTCTTC.